This passage covers 18 T cell receptor beta chains from one sample sequenced in a study of prognosis after radiotherapy for stage I lung cancer (dated by TCRdb to about 2021). The sequencer listed for this sample is Illumina HiSeq 3000. Two rounds of multiplex PCR were used to amplify the TCR beta CDR3 region from genomic DNA. The first PCR round used primers specific to each TRBV and TRBJ gene, and the primer sequences were filed in Chinese patent CN105087789A. Using fastp at Q25 and MiXCR, TCRdb reprocessed the public reads and kept productive beta chains. Identical CDR3 protein sequences are pooled into one entry, listed with their most common genes and DNA. Present in this sample are around 13,000 distinct CDR3 sequences, roughly 27% of which were seen just once. The ten largest clones represent roughly 12% of the sample. Sequences were derived from PBMCs, sampled before or after stereotactic body radiation therapy (not recorded which). The origin of the receptors is a donor over 45 with non-small cell lung cancer.

This clonotype was seen at least ten times. CDR3 DNA sequence: TGTGCCAGCAGCTTGGGTGCTTGGGGGAGCACAGATACGCAGTATTTT. Protein: CASSLGAWGSTDTQYF. This chain joins TRBV5-4 and TRBJ2-3; D is perhaps TRBD1 or TRBD2 (5 bases each). Trimming cost V 0 bases and J 0 bases, with 11 bases left between them. CDR3 size: 16 residues. CDR1 and CDR2 (germline): SGHNT, YYREEE (reference sequence).

This clonotype was detected many times. J is TRBJ1-2 and V is TRBV2; 9 bases are shared with TRBD1. CDR3 length equals 14 residues. CDR1 and CDR2 from the germline V gene are SNHLY and FYNNEI. The J segment lost 8 bases and the V segment lost 6 bases, leaving 10 bases of the junction unmatched. For the CDR3, the DNA is TGTGCCAGCAGCTTACCGGGACAGGGAGGCGGCTACACCTTC. Encoded protein: CASSLPGQGGGYTF.

Details on this clonotype: This may arise from a read error, as a much more abundant clone is one base away. The gene calls are TRBV7-8 and TRBJ2-6; perhaps TRBD1 as D (5 bases). This CDR3 region has 16 residues. CDR1 is SGHVS and CDR2 is FQNEAQ in the germline V gene. CDR3 amino acids: CASGVRQVSGADVLTF. The DNA of the CDR3 is TGTGCCAGCGGGGTCAGGCAGGTCTCTGGGGCCGACGTCCTGACTTTC.

Notes on this clonotype: A far larger clone is one base from this, pointing to a likely read error. The V gene is TRBV6-4, the J gene TRBJ1-6; a possible D gene is TRBD1 (5 bases). Deletions cut 5 bases from V and 9 bases from J, with 14 bases between. The CDR3 extends over 14 amino acids. CDR1 is MRHNA and CDR2 is SNTAGT in the germline V gene. The CDR3: CASSYAGNSSPLHF. As DNA, the CDR3 is TGTGCCAGCAGTTATGCAGGGAATAGTTCACCCCTCCACTTT.

On this clonotype itself: It differs at one base from a far larger clone, so likely a read error. This chain uses TRBV19 with TRBJ2-7; 7 nucleotides agree with TRBD1. The tail of the sequence fits TRBJ2-5 better, so the J call may be wrong. Germline CDR1 and CDR2: LNHDA and SQIVND (reference sequence). This CDR3 contains 13 residues. The CDR3 DNA reads TGTGCCAGTATTACCGGACAGGACGAGACCCAGTACTTC. As protein: CASITGQDETQYF.

V usage is TRBV5-8 and J usage is TRBJ2-1, with D maybe TRBD2 (6 bases). The V end lost 0 bases, the J end lost 8 bases, and 15 bases lay between the germline ends. CDR3 length equals 15 residues. Looked up from germline, CDR1 is SGHTS and CDR2 is YDEGEE. DNA for the CDR3: TGTGCCAGCAGCTTGGGATTCGGACCGGGAGATGAGCAGTTCTTC. The encoded protein is CASSLGFGPGDEQFF.

This clonotype was recorded many times. This rearrangement joins TRBV5-1 to TRBJ1-5; TRBD1 might be the D (5 bases). V lost 2 bases and J lost 0, with 9 bases in between. The CDR3 has 15 amino acids. The V gene's germline CDR1 is SGHRS and CDR2 YFSETQ. The CDR3 is CASSFNRYSNQPQHF. The CDR3, as DNA: TGCGCCAGCAGCTTTAACAGGTATAGCAATCAGCCCCAGCATTTT.

This clonotype was detected ten times or more. The chain carries TRBV10-3 and TRBJ1-1; 9 bases match TRBD1. Germline V gene sequence: CDR1 ENHRY, CDR2 SYGVKD. The ends lost 6 bases at V and 3 bases at J; junction bases unmatched: 5. This CDR3 has 14 amino acids. CDR3: CAIRGQGLDTEAFF. CDR3 nucleotides: TGTGCCATCAGGGGACAGGGTCTGGACACTGAAGCTTTCTTT.

The table lists this clonotype with many counts. The chain employs TRBV29-1 and TRBJ2-2; D not resolved. The germline CDR1 and CDR2 sequences are SQVTM and ANQGSEA. Trimming removed 3 bases from V and 0 bases from J, with 5 bases in between. The CDR3 length is 13 residues. The CDR3 here is CSVEDSNTGELFF. CDR3 nucleotide sequence: TGCAGCGTTGAGGATTCGAACACCGGGGAGCTGTTTTTT.

In its sample, this clonotype was seen many times. The rearrangement uses TRBV3-1 and TRBJ2-1, with a possible D match to TRBD2 (7 bases). The CDR3 loop spans 13 amino acids. Between the trimmed V and J ends, which lost 4 bases and 9 bases, there was a span of 13 bases. Germline CDR1 and CDR2: LGHDT and YNNKEL (reference sequence). CDR3 amino acids: CASSPREGGEQFF. The DNA of the CDR3 is TGTGCCAGCAGCCCAAGGGAGGGGGGTGAGCAGTTCTTC.

Regarding this clonotype: No conserved phenylalanine or tryptophan is present at the end of the CDR3, so a read error is the likely explanation. The chain couples TRBV20-1 to TRBJ2-7; D possibly corresponds to TRBD1 (6 bases). V was clipped by 6 bases and J by 2 bases, with 11 bases between them. The CDR3 sequence is 12 residues long. Germline CDR1 reads DFQATT; CDR2 reads SNEGSKA (reference sequence). In DNA, the CDR3 is TGCAGTGCCGCATACAGGGCCTACGAGCAGTACCTC. Encoded protein: CSAAYRAYEQYL.

On this clonotype itself: Germline and junction disagree at one end, which may indicate a read error. The J gene is TRBJ2-5, the V gene TRBV19; TRBD1 is a possible D gene (5 bases). This CDR3 spans 14 amino acids. Germline V CDR1 and CDR2: LNHDA, SQIVND (reference sequence). The CDR3 DNA reads TGTGCCAGTAGAGATAGGGGCGGTGAGAAGACACAGTACTTC. Translation: CASRDRGGEKTQYF. Full variable domain (remainder filled in from reference TRBV19 and TRBJ2-5): DGGITQSPKYLFRKEGQNVTLSCEQNLNHDAMYWYRQDPGQGLRLIYYSQIVNDFQKGDIAEGYSVSREKKESFPLTVTSAQKNPTAFYLCASRDRGGEKTQYFGPGTRLLVL.

This clonotype came up many times. V usage is TRBV30 and J usage is TRBJ1-3; D is ambiguous. CDR3 length: 13 residues. Trimming cost V 3 bases and J 2 bases, with 8 bases left between them. In germline, CDR1 is GTSNPN, CDR2 SVGIG (reference sequence). CDR3: CAWSSGTGNTIYF. The CDR3 nucleotides read TGTGCCTGGAGCTCTGGGACTGGAAACACCATATATTTT.

V is TRBV7-2 and J is TRBJ2-7, with TRBD2 identical over 11 bases. Germline CDR1 reads SGHTA; CDR2 reads FQGNSA. Losses at the gene ends were 1 base for V and 6 bases for J; bases not matched to a gene: 5. The CDR3 spans 15 residues. Written as DNA, the CDR3 is TGTGCCAGCAGCTTAGGTAGCGGGAGGGCCGCCGAGCAGTACTTC. Amino acids: CASSLGSGRAAEQYF. Together with reference TRBV7-2 and TRBJ2-7, the CDR3 gives the full variable domain: GAGVSQSPSNKVTEKGKDVELRCDPISGHTALYWYRQSLGQGLEFLIYFQGNSAPDKSGLPSDRFSAERTGGSVSTLTIQRTQQEDSAVYLCASSLGSGRAAEQYFGPGTRLTVT.

With regard to this clonotype: Just one base apart from a much larger clone, this may be a read error. In this CDR3 the conserved last residue, phenylalanine or tryptophan, is missing, so a read error is likely. The CDR3 is CASSPSGTGELFS. CDR3 bases: TGTGCCAGCAGCCCTTCTGGAACCGGGGAGCTGTTTTCT. The V and J genes are TRBV7-9 and TRBJ2-2; D gene unclear. CDR1 is SEHNR, CDR2 FQNEAQ, per germline (reference sequence). Trimming stripped 5 bases from V and 5 bases from J, with 9 bases between. This CDR3 is built from 13 residues.

This clonotype was observed a handful of times. The chain recombines TRBV7-8 with TRBJ2-5; D is undetermined. CDR3 size: 15 residues. Trimming removed 1 base from V and 12 bases from J, with 21 bases in between. CDR1 and CDR2 from the germline V gene are SGHVS and FQNEAQ. The CDR3 DNA follows: TGTGCCAGCAGCTTAGGGCCAAGATACCAAGAGACAAAGTACTTC. It yields the protein CASSLGPRYQETKYF.

The chain recombines TRBV6-9 with TRBJ2-2, with a possible D match to TRBD2 (6 bases). V was cut by 3 bases and J by 1 base, with 18 bases left in between. The CDR3 runs 18 residues. Germline V CDR1 and CDR2: MNHGY, SVAAGI. CDR3 region: CASSYRKAGRWNTGELFF. CDR3 sequence (DNA): TGTGCCAGCAGTTACCGCAAGGCGGGAAGATGGAACACCGGGGAGCTGTTTTTT.

As to this clonotype: This likely traces to a read error, being one base from a far larger clone. This rearrangement joins TRBV6-8 to TRBJ2-7; D remains ambiguous. There are 14 residues in the CDR3. Germline V gene sequence: CDR1 MNHGY, CDR2 SAAAGT. The CDR3 nucleotides are TGTGCCGGCAGTTACCCCTTGAGAGACCACGAGCAGTACTTC. It translates to CAGSYPLRDHEQYF.